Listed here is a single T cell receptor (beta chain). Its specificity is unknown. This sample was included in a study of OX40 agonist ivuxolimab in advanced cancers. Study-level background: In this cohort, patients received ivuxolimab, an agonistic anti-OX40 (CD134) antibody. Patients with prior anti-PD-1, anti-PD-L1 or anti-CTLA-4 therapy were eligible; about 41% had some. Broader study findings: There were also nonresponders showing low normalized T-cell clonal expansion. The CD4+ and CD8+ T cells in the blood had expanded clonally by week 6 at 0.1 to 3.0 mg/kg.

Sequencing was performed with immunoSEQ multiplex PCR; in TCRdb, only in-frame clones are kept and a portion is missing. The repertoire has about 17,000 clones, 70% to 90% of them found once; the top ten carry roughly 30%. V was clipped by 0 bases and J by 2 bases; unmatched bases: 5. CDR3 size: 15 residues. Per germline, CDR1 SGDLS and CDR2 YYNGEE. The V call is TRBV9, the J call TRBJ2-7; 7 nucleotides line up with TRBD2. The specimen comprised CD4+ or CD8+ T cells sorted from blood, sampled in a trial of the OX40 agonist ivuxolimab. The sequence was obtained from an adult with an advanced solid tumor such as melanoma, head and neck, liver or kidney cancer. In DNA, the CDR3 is TGTGCCAGCAGCGTAGCGGGAGGACCCACCTACGAGCAGTACTTC. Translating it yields CASSVAGGPTYEQYF.